This T cell receptor beta chain was sequenced in a study of T cells expressing NK-cell markers. Per germline, CDR1 SGHAT and CDR2 FQNNGV. The CDR3 runs to 15 residues. No DNA is given; TCRdb re-called the 5' RACE reads and lists each CDR3 protein once. In total, the table holds 250,000 to 300,000 distinct CDR3 sequences. The sequence derives from a woman aged 18 to 75 in good health. The chain is built from TRBV11-2 and TRBJ1-5; TCRdb lists TRBD1, though no DNA is available to test this call. The specimen sequenced was blood T cells: a sorted CD56 or NKG2C T cell subset, CD4+ or CD8+ T cells, or bulk PBMC T cells (not recorded which). The CDR3 is CASSLMGGADQPQHF.